This TCR beta chain is from a study of STAT5B mutations in CD4+ large granular lymphocyte leukemia. Sequencing was performed with immunoSEQ multiplex PCR; in TCRdb, only in-frame clones are kept and a portion is missing. The sample lists 25,000 to 35,000 clones, 78% occurring once. Sequenced input: CD4+ T cells from blood buffy coats. This TCR was sampled from a human donor in good health.

CDR3 sequence reads: CATSRGGAIGETQYF. The CDR3 DNA sequence: TGTGCCACCAGCAGAGGGGGGGCAATTGGAGAGACCCAGTACTTC. The chain links TRBV15 to TRBJ2-5; D tentatively reads TRBD1 or TRBD2 (6 bases each). V lost 1 base and J 4 bases, leaving 13 bases between the germline ends. CDR3 length equals 15 residues. Germline CDR1 is LNHNV and CDR2 is YYDKDF (reference sequence).